A selection of T cell receptor beta chains follows, all from one sample in a study of blood T cell repertoires in COVID-19. Profiled with immunoSEQ multiplex PCR; TCRdb holds only in-frame clones, not every one. The profile covers a few hundred thousand clones, with 65% to 85% appearing a single time and more than 3% taken by the ten largest. The sample was PBMCs or T cells enriched from blood (not recorded which). These receptors were collected from a woman in her fifties or sixties who had recovered from COVID-19. Both conserved end residues are part of each CDR3. The order of the fields is V gene, J gene, clone size, D gene, CDR3 DNA, CDR3 protein. A D gene is named only where the DNA matches it firmly. Size tells how often a clone was seen (once, few, many) or the class of an expanded clone, and some rows leave it out.

v_gene: TRBV5-1; j_gene: TRBJ1-5; abundance: NA; d_gene: NA; CDR3nt: TGCGCCAGCAGCTTGGTCGGGGAAGGTCAGCCCCAGCATTTT; CDR3aa: CASSLVGEGQPQHF
v_gene: TRBV7-8; j_gene: TRBJ1-5; abundance: NA; d_gene: NA; CDR3nt: TGTGCCAGCAGTTTGGGGCAGAATCAGCCCCAGCATTTT; CDR3aa: CASSLGQNQPQHF
v_gene: TRBV5-5; j_gene: TRBJ1-5; abundance: many; d_gene: TRBD1; CDR3nt: TGTGCCAGCAGCGCCCACGACAGGGGGCAGCCCCAGCATTTT; CDR3aa: CASSAHDRGQPQHF
v_gene: TRBV9; j_gene: TRBJ1-1; abundance: NA; d_gene: NA; CDR3nt: TGTGCCAGCAGCGTAGTTGGGGACATGAACACTGAAGCTTTCTTT; CDR3aa: CASSVVGDMNTEAFF
v_gene: TRBV19; j_gene: TRBJ2-1; abundance: NA; d_gene: TRBD1; CDR3nt: TGTGCCAGTAGTATAAGCGGACAGGGTGAGCAGTTCTTC; CDR3aa: CASSISGQGEQFF
v_gene: TRBV5-1; j_gene: TRBJ1-1; abundance: NA; d_gene: NA; CDR3nt: TGCGCCAGCAGCTTGGCCGCCTCGGGTATGAACACTGAAGCTTTCTTT; CDR3aa: CASSLAASGMNTEAFF
v_gene: TRBV6-5; j_gene: TRBJ2-4; abundance: NA; d_gene: NA; CDR3nt: TGTGCCAGCAGTTTCGACAGGGAGGTGTACTTC; CDR3aa: CASSFDREVYF
v_gene: TRBV6-5; j_gene: TRBJ1-4; abundance: NA; d_gene: NA; CDR3nt: TGTGCCAGCACTGGGGACTTTGCAACTAATGAAAAACTGTTTTTT; CDR3aa: CASTGDFATNEKLFF
v_gene: TRBV19; j_gene: TRBJ2-3; abundance: NA; d_gene: TRBD2; CDR3nt: TGTGCCAGTAGTCCATCGGGACTAGCGGGGGCCACAGATACGCAGTATTTT; CDR3aa: CASSPSGLAGATDTQYF
v_gene: TRBV5-4; j_gene: TRBJ2-2; abundance: NA; d_gene: TRBD2; CDR3nt: TGTGCCAGCAGCATCCGGACTAGCGAGGACGGGGAGCTGTTTTTT; CDR3aa: CASSIRTSEDGELFF
v_gene: TRBV20-1; j_gene: TRBJ2-5; abundance: NA; d_gene: NA; CDR3nt: TGCAGTGCTAGTGGCTCACCGAGCAAACTAGAGACCCAGTACTTC; CDR3aa: CSASGSPSKLETQYF
v_gene: TRBV6-5; j_gene: TRBJ2-7; abundance: NA; d_gene: TRBD1; CDR3nt: TGTGCCACCTTTCTCGCTGGACAGGGGGTTTACGAGCAGTACTTC; CDR3aa: CATFLAGQGVYEQYF
v_gene: TRBV9; j_gene: TRBJ1-2; abundance: NA; d_gene: NA; CDR3nt: TGTGCCAGCAGCGTAGGCATCAGACAGAACTATGGCTACACCTTC; CDR3aa: CASSVGIRQNYGYTF
v_gene: TRBV12-1; j_gene: TRBJ2-1; abundance: NA; d_gene: NA; CDR3nt: TGTGCCAGCAGCCCCCCGACAGACCCGTACAATGAGCAGTTCTTC; CDR3aa: CASSPPTDPYNEQFF
v_gene: TRBV7-8; j_gene: TRBJ1-5; abundance: NA; d_gene: TRBD1; CDR3nt: TGTGCCAGCAGCCCAAGGACAGGAGGCAATCAGCCCCAGCATTTT; CDR3aa: CASSPRTGGNQPQHF
v_gene: TRBV6-4; j_gene: TRBJ1-2; abundance: NA; d_gene: NA; CDR3nt: TGTGCCAGCAGTGACTCGATTCGGCTAGGGAGGAACTATGGCTACACCTTC; CDR3aa: CASSDSIRLGRNYGYTF
v_gene: TRBV21-1; j_gene: TRBJ1-3; abundance: NA; d_gene: NA; CDR3nt: TGTGCCAGCAATCGGAGAAGAAACACCATATATTTT; CDR3aa: CASNRRRNTIYF
v_gene: TRBV9; j_gene: TRBJ1-4; abundance: NA; d_gene: TRBD1; CDR3nt: TGTGCCAGCAGCGCAGACAGGGGGGTAGATGAAAAACTGTTTTTT; CDR3aa: CASSADRGVDEKLFF
v_gene: TRBV2; j_gene: TRBJ2-2; abundance: NA; d_gene: TRBD1; CDR3nt: TGTGCCAGCAAAGAGACAGGGACAGACACCGGGGAGCTGTTTTTT; CDR3aa: CASKETGTDTGELFF
v_gene: TRBV18; j_gene: TRBJ2-7; abundance: NA; d_gene: NA; CDR3nt: TGTGCCAGCTCACCACAGGAGGGGCCGGTTTCGAGCGAGCAGTACTTC; CDR3aa: CASSPQEGPVSSEQYF
v_gene: TRBV5-1; j_gene: TRBJ2-2; abundance: NA; d_gene: NA; CDR3nt: TGCGCCAGCAGCTTGGAGGCAGGGGCGAACACCGGGGAGCTGTTTTTT; CDR3aa: CASSLEAGANTGELFF
v_gene: TRBV9; j_gene: TRBJ1-4; abundance: NA; d_gene: NA; CDR3nt: TGTGCCAGCAGCGCCCGTACGGGGGGGGCTAATGAAAAACTGTTTTTT; CDR3aa: CASSARTGGANEKLFF
v_gene: TRBV5-4; j_gene: TRBJ1-1; abundance: NA; d_gene: NA; CDR3nt: TGTGCCAGCAGCTTGGATTCCGGGGTCACTGAAGCTTTCTTT; CDR3aa: CASSLDSGVTEAFF
v_gene: TRBV2; j_gene: TRBJ1-5; abundance: NA; d_gene: TRBD1; CDR3nt: TGTGCCAGCAGCGGCTCACAGGGGTGGGGGGATCAGCCCCAGCATTTT; CDR3aa: CASSGSQGWGDQPQHF
v_gene: TRBV6-5; j_gene: TRBJ1-2; abundance: NA; d_gene: TRBD1; CDR3nt: TGTGCCAGCACTCTTGTTGGCGACAGGGAAGCTGGCTACACCTTC; CDR3aa: CASTLVGDREAGYTF
v_gene: TRBV7-2; j_gene: TRBJ1-1; abundance: NA; d_gene: TRBD1; CDR3nt: TGTGCCAGCAGCTTGGTATCACAGGGGGCCACGGCTTTCTTT; CDR3aa: CASSLVSQGATAFF
v_gene: TRBV7-6; j_gene: TRBJ1-5; abundance: NA; d_gene: NA; CDR3nt: TGTGCCAGCAGCTTGCAGGGCGGGGGTCAGCCCCAGCATTTT; CDR3aa: CASSLQGGGQPQHF
v_gene: TRBV12-5; j_gene: TRBJ1-1; abundance: NA; d_gene: NA; CDR3nt: TGTGCTAGTGGTTCTGGTGTCGGGGGGACTGAAGCTTTCTTT; CDR3aa: CASGSGVGGTEAFF
v_gene: TRBV4-1; j_gene: TRBJ2-3; abundance: NA; d_gene: NA; CDR3nt: TGCGCCAGCAGCCAAGGGAGTCCCTCCGCAGATACGCAGTATTTT; CDR3aa: CASSQGSPSADTQYF
v_gene: TRBV18; j_gene: TRBJ2-7; abundance: NA; d_gene: NA; CDR3nt: TGTGCCAGCTCACCAGCAGGAACAGGTTCCTACGAGCAGTACTTC; CDR3aa: CASSPAGTGSYEQYF
v_gene: TRBV5-1; j_gene: TRBJ1-4; abundance: NA; d_gene: TRBD1; CDR3nt: TGCGCCAGCAGCCTCGGGACAGGTAGTAATGAAAAACTGTTTTTT; CDR3aa: CASSLGTGSNEKLFF
v_gene: TRBV4-3; j_gene: TRBJ2-5; abundance: NA; d_gene: TRBD1; CDR3nt: TGCGCCAGCAGCCAAGATCCCTGGCAGGGGGCCGAGACCCAGTACTTC; CDR3aa: CASSQDPWQGAETQYF
v_gene: TRBV4-2; j_gene: TRBJ2-1; abundance: NA; d_gene: NA; CDR3nt: TGTGCCAGCAGCCAATTACAAGCGGGACACTACAATGAGCAGTTCTTC; CDR3aa: CASSQLQAGHYNEQFF
v_gene: TRBV29-1; j_gene: TRBJ1-2; abundance: NA; d_gene: NA; CDR3nt: TGCAGCGTCTTGTATGGGGCGGCTTATGGCTACACCTTC; CDR3aa: CSVLYGAAYGYTF
v_gene: TRBV19; j_gene: TRBJ1-1; abundance: NA; d_gene: NA; CDR3nt: TGTGCCAGTACCGAGCCGAACACTGAAGCTTTCTTT; CDR3aa: CASTEPNTEAFF
v_gene: TRBV7-9; j_gene: TRBJ2-7; abundance: NA; d_gene: NA; CDR3nt: TGTGCCAGCAGCTCCCAGGGGAGCTACGAGCAGTACTTC; CDR3aa: CASSSQGSYEQYF